This TCR beta chain was captured by sequencing in a study of shared clonotypes between healthy human individuals (dated by TCRdb to 2018 to 2021). Regarding the study in general: Two women and three men aged 18 to 49 years were included in the cohort. To increase sequencing depth and limit assay-specific biases, different laboratories used diverse techniques to prepare libraries and sequence TCR repertoires. Blood TCR repertoires of five healthy adults were deeply sequenced to estimate repertoire size and the extent of clonotype sharing between individuals. Per donor, leukapheresis produced somewhere between about 0.85 and 9.5 billion PBMCs. For each donor, CD4 naive and CD4 memory were each run on three plates, CD8 naive on two plates, and CD8 memory on one plate.

V is trimmed back by 2 bases and J by 1 base, and the junction contains 4 bases that no gene match accounts for. The cysteine opens and the phenylalanine closes a CDR3 of 15 amino acids. The CDR3 DNA has 45 bases and is translated from base 1. Based on the germline V gene (reference sequence), the CDR1 and CDR2 sequences are MNHEY and SMNVEV. On this clone itself: This clone's antigen is unknown. No base quality values were provided; no much bigger clone lies one nucleotide off.

Summary of the overall study and its limitations: Pairwise subsampling indicated that sequencing depth was expected to affect the degree of clonotype sharing among donors. Incomplete sequencing was indicated by rarefaction of sorted-subset datasets, despite the large sequencing depth. Sampling was limited to blood, and TCR repertoires in tissue likely differ from TCR repertoires in blood. Estimated clonotype richness was generally larger for naive than for memory subsets. Sharing across four donors was observed for around 4.8% of naive CD4, about 3.2% of naive CD8, 2% to 2.5% of memory CD4, and roughly 0.4% of memory CD8 clonotypes. Higher generation probabilities were observed for clonotypes shared by all four sorted-subset donors than for non-shared clonotypes. Because the study included a small number of donors, the genetic and exposure-history diversity represented was limited.

Using the deep immunoSEQ assay, multiplex PCR amplified TCR CDR3 regions from genomic DNA. For each cell subset, the extracted genomic DNA was distributed evenly across all wells of several immunoSEQ 96-well plates, and each plate served as one replicate. Each replicate PCR for sorted subsets received roughly 0.2 ug genomic DNA, equal to roughly 30,000 T cell genomes. The purified libraries were quantified using a Qubit 3.0 fluorometer, sized with a Bioanalyzer 2100, and then quantified again using the KAPA Library Quantification kit. Every immunoSEQ 96-well plate was sequenced on a dedicated single-read 150-cycle Illumina NextSeq 550 flow cell. The source study handled its data this way. Because the immunoSEQ output held only junctional sequences and lacked quality scores, the filtering could not match the filtering applied to full-length reads. To assign V/J genes and CDR3, sequences were annotated using PyIR, a Python wrapper for IgBLAST v1.9, with IMGT germline references. Any read was removed if the V/J assignment was weak (E-value above 1e-6), the CDR3 was missing, or the read contained stop codons, out-of-frame junctions, or ambiguous translated residues. A V3J clonotype was defined by an identical inferred V gene, J gene, and CDR3 amino acid sequence. Percentage overlap between repertoires was calculated by dividing the number of shared unique clonotypes by the size of the smaller repertoire. RTK rarefaction, the Chao1 estimator, and Recon v2.1 estimates of unobserved clonotypes were used to assess repertoire richness. OLGA was used to compute generation probabilities for all TCRbeta clonotypes that the gDNA method yielded from a few donors. TCRdb re-hosts the immuneACCESS table, in-frame sequences only. Its copies lack some clones; in the studies checked, an unresolved V gene accounts for under half of them, and the cause for the rest is not known. The V and J calls and clone size were taken over from that table, and D and trimming were inferred from the DNA. This sample lists about 700,000 clones; roughly 70% were detected once. The biggest ten clones account for about 1.8% of the sample.

The donors were healthy, HIV-negative adults with no recently reported acute infections or vaccinations. Only Caucasian adults living in Nashville, Tennessee, USA were represented among the donors. CD4+ T cells were enriched by magnetic negative selection, after which naive cells were positively selected on CD45RA and the negative fraction was taken as the memory subset. After blood collection by leukapheresis, PBMCs were isolated using Ficoll-Histopaque density gradient centrifugation and then cryopreserved in the vapor phase of liquid nitrogen. Analytical flow cytometry was used to check the purity and quantity of each magnetically sorted T cell population. Genomic DNA was isolated from each sorted fraction and quantified by UV absorbance on a Nanodrop 2000c.

The sample comprised memory CD4+ T cells sorted from blood. The intended sense of this specimen's cell subset or site label: CD45RA-negative fraction. The V and J genes are TRBV27 and TRBJ1-1; 7 nucleotides in the junction match TRBD1. This TCR was sampled from a woman aged 30 to 39 in good health. The sequence in DNA is TGTGCCAGCAGTTTAACAGGGGCACAGAACACTGAAGCTTTCTTT. Its translation is CASSLTGAQNTEAFF.